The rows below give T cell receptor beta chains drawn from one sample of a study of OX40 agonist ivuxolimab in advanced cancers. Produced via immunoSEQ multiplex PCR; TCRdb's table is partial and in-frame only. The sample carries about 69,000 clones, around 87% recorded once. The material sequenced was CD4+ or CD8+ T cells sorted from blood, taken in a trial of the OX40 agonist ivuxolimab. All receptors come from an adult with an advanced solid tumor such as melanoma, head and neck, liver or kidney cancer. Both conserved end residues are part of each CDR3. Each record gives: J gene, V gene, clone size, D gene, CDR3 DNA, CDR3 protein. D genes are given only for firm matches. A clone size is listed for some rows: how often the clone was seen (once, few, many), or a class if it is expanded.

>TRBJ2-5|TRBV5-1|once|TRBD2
TGCGCCAGCAGCTTGGTCCCCCCCTTAGCGGGGGGCGAAGAGACCCAGTACTTC
CASSLVPPLAGGEETQYF
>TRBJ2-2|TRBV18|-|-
TGTGCCAGCTCACCTCGTTCGGGGGCGAACACCGGGGAGCTGTTTTTT
CASSPRSGANTGELFF
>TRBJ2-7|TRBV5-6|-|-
TGTGCCAGCACCCTTAAGTCGGGGCTTTACGAGCAGTACTTC
CASTLKSGLYEQYF
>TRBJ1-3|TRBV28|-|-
TGTGCCAGCAGTGCCGGGACGGTCGGAAACACCATATATTTT
CASSAGTVGNTIYF
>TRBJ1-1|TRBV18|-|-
TGTGCCAGCTCACCAGGTAGTCGTAGTCCGTCCACTGAAGCTTTCTTT
CASSPGSRSPSTEAFF
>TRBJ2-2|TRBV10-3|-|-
TGTGCCAGCAAGCAAGGGGGTGGCACCGGGGAGCTGTTTTTT
CASKQGGGTGELFF
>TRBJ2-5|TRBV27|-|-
TGTGCCAGCAGTTTATCGGGGGGTGGGGAGACCCAGTACTTC
CASSLSGGGETQYF
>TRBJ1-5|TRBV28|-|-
TGTGCCAGTCTACCGGTGGGGCGACAGCCCCAGCATTTT
CASLPVGRQPQHF
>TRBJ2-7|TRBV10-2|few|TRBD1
TGCGCCAGCAGTGAGTTAGGACAGGGGGTTTACGAGCAGTACTTC
CASSELGQGVYEQYF
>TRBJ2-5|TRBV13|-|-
TGTGCCAGCAGCGCCCGGACAGAAACCCAAGAGACCCAGTACTTC
CASSARTETQETQYF
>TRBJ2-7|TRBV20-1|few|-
TGCAGTGCGATACACGGCTACGAGCAGTACTTC
CSAIHGYEQYF
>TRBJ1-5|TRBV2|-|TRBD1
TGTGCCAGCAGTGAATCGGGCAGGGGGCAGCCCCAGCATTTT
CASSESGRGQPQHF
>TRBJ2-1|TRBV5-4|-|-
TGTGCCAGCAGCTTGGCTAGCTCCTACAATGAGCAGTTCTTC
CASSLASSYNEQFF
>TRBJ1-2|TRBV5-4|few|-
TGTGCCAGCAGCCCGGCCCAGGGCTTCTATGGCTACACCTTC
CASSPAQGFYGYTF
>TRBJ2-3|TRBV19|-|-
TGTGCCAGTAGTCCCCGCCCCGTAGGAGATACGCAGTATTTT
CASSPRPVGDTQYF
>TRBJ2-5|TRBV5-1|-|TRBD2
TGCGCCAGCAGCTTTGGGACTAGCGGTGCCGAGACCCAGTACTTC
CASSFGTSGAETQYF
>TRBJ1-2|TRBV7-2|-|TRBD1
TGTGCCAGCAGCTTAAGGCCAAGGGCGGGACAGGGAATTATAGGCTACACCTTC
CASSLRPRAGQGIIGYTF
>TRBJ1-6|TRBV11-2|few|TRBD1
TGTGCCAGCAGCTTCGGACAGGGGAAAAGTATCCCCCTCCACTTT
CASSFGQGKSIPLHF
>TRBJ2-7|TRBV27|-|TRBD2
TGTGCCAGCAGCCTCGTTAGCGGGTCCTCCTACGAGCAGTACTTC
CASSLVSGSSYEQYF
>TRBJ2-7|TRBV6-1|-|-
TGTGCCAGCTTTCTCGGCGGAACATACGAGCAGTACTTC
CASFLGGTYEQYF
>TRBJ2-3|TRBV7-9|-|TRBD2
TGTGCCAGCAGCACCGGACTAGCGGGGGCCAACACAGATACGCAGTATTTT
CASSTGLAGANTDTQYF
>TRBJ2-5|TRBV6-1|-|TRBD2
TGTGCCAGCAGCTCCGGGACTAGCCCTCAAGAGACCCAGTACTTC
CASSSGTSPQETQYF
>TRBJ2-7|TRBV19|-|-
TGTGCCAGTAGTATGGGGACTCCTTACGAGCAGTACTTC
CASSMGTPYEQYF
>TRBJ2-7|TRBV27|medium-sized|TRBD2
TGTGCCAGCAGGCCAAGCGGGAGGACCTACTACGAGCAGTACTTC
CASRPSGRTYYEQYF
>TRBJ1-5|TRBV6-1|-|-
TGTGCCAGCAGGGAACAGGGAAGTCAGCCCCAGCATTTT
CASREQGSQPQHF
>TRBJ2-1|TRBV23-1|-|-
TGCGCCAGCAAGAACAGGGAGCAGTTCTTC
CASKNREQFF
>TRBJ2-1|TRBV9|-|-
TGTGCCAGCGCGGAAAGGGGGCTAGCGAGTAACAATGAGCAGTTCTTC
CASAERGLASNNEQFF
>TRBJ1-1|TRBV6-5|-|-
TGTGCCAGCAGGGCCCTAACAGGGATGAACACTGAAGCTTTCTTT
CASRALTGMNTEAFF
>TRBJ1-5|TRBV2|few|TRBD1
TGTGCCAGCAGCCCCGGACAGGGGGCCAATCAGCCCCAGCATTTT
CASSPGQGANQPQHF
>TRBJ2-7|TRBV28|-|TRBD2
TGTGCCAGCAGTCCCGGACTAGCGAGAAACGAGCAGTACTTC
CASSPGLARNEQYF
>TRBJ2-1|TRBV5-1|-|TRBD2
TGCGCCAGCAGCTTGTTGGCGGGGGGCTACAATGAGCAGTTCTTC
CASSLLAGGYNEQFF
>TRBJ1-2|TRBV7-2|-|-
TGTGCCAGCAGCTTAGAGAACTATGGCTACACCTTC
CASSLENYGYTF
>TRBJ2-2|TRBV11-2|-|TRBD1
TGTGCCAGCAGCTTAGGCCGGGACAGGGGCACCGGGGAGCTGTTTTTT
CASSLGRDRGTGELFF
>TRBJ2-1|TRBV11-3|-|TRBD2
TGTGCCAGCAGTTCCGGGACTAGCGCCTACAATGAGCAGTTCTTC
CASSSGTSAYNEQFF
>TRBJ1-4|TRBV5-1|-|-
TGCGCCAGCAGCACTTGGGTTCGGGGGGAGAAGGATAATGAAAAACTGTTTTTT
CASSTWVRGEKDNEKLFF
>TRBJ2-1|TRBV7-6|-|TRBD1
TGTGCCAGCAGCATGGACAGGGGGGCGGGTGAGCAGTTCTTC
CASSMDRGAGEQFF
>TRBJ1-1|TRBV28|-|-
TGTGCCAGCAGTTTGGTCAAGGGGTGGGGCACTGAAGCTTTCTTT
CASSLVKGWGTEAFF
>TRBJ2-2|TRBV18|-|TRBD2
TGTGCCAGCTCACCTCCAGGACTAGCGGGGGGCCCGAACACCGGGGAGCTGTTTTTT
CASSPPGLAGGPNTGELFF
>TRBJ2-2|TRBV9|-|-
TGTGCCAGCAGCGTAGCTTTAGGAGCCGGGGAGCTGTTTTTT
CASSVALGAGELFF
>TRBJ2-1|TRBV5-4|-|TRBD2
TGTGCCAGCAGCTCCCCCCGTGGGGGGAGGGGCTACAGCAATGAGCAGTTCTTC
CASSSPRGGRGYSNEQFF
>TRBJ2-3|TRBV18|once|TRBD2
TGTGCCAGCTCAGGCCTAGCGGGAGGTACAGATACGCAGTATTTT
CASSGLAGGTDTQYF